This TCR beta chain was retrieved from a study of blood T cell repertoires in COVID-19. The CDR3 has 14 residues. The trim removed 7 bases at V and 6 bases at J, leaving 10 bases unmatched. Germline values: CDR1 PRHDT, CDR2 FYEKMQ (reference sequence). Produced via immunoSEQ multiplex PCR; TCRdb's table is partial and in-frame only. The table lists approximately 250,000 clones, around 93% of them singletons. This receptor was identified in a man in his forties or fifties who had been exposed to COVID-19. The material sequenced was PBMCs or T cells enriched from blood (not recorded which). The chain is built from TRBV13 and TRBJ2-3; 7 bases match TRBD2. CDR3 residues: CASTSGSERDTQYF. The CDR3 DNA is TGTGCCAGCACTAGCGGATCAGAAAGGGATACGCAGTATTTT.